A selection of T cell receptor beta chains follows, all from one sample in a study of vaccination and CD4 T cells after COVID-19. These TCRs' antigens remain unknown. TCRdb re-called the PCR reads with MiXCR, one entry per CDR3 protein. The sample has under 15,000 distinct CDR3 sequences, about 50% seen once. Source material: CD4+ T cells from blood, cultured in vitro. The origin of the receptors is a human donor who had recovered from COVID-19. The CDR3 runs from the conserved cysteine through the conserved F or W. Size values are once, few and many counts, or a class for expanded clones, and some rows have none.

j_call	clone_size	v_call	cdr3_length	cdr3_aa
TRBJ2-5	NA	TRBV6-2/TRBV6-3	14	CASRLAGVGETQYF
TRBJ2-2	NA	TRBV20-1	14	CSALRQGNTGELFF
TRBJ2-7	NA	TRBV20-1	13	CSAMQGATYEQYF
TRBJ2-5	few	TRBV27	15	CASSPMAGLQETQYF
TRBJ2-7	NA	TRBV14	15	CASSRKTTAAYEQYF
TRBJ1-1	NA	TRBV28	15	CASTRPGGEDTEAFF
TRBJ2-7	NA	TRBV28	15	CASSLSGQGVFEQYF
TRBJ2-5	NA	TRBV7-2	16	CASSLAGRVGGETQYF
TRBJ1-3	NA	TRBV11-2	15	CASRPYDREGNTIYF
TRBJ1-5	NA	TRBV27	17	CASSPITNMGYNQPQHF
TRBJ2-2	NA	TRBV7-2	14	CASSLFANTGELFF
TRBJ1-2	NA	TRBV29-1	11	CSVRGFYGYTF
TRBJ2-1	NA	TRBV20-1	15	CSASLGLAGGNEQFF
TRBJ2-4	NA	TRBV7-9	15	CASSAGTGLVNIQYF
TRBJ2-7	NA	TRBV6-2/TRBV6-3	11	CASSYYQEQYF
TRBJ1-2	few	TRBV6-1	13	CATSRGQNYGYTF
TRBJ2-7	NA	TRBV6-2/TRBV6-3	14	CASSYSAGPYEQYF
TRBJ2-7	NA	TRBV6-1	13	CASRRRGAGEQYF
TRBJ2-1	NA	TRBV24-1	11	CATIQGNEQFF
TRBJ2-3	NA	TRBV7-2	14	CASSFERGTDTQYF
TRBJ1-6	NA	TRBV30	15	CAWSVQGSYNSPLHF
TRBJ1-1	NA	TRBV7-2	17	CASSLEGPNLRGTEAFF
TRBJ2-1	NA	TRBV11-2	13	CASSTLSLREQFF
TRBJ2-7	NA	TRBV11-3	15	CASSGRDSLTYEQYF
TRBJ1-2	few	TRBV19	14	CASTQDRDGYGYTF
TRBJ2-1	NA	TRBV7-2	15	CASSYSSGSRSEQFF
TRBJ2-7	NA	TRBV2	13	CASSGGGLAEQYF
TRBJ2-1	NA	TRBV24-1	15	CATSDLLANHNEQFF
TRBJ2-1	NA	TRBV4-1	14	CASSLGDGYNEQFF
TRBJ1-2	few	TRBV6-1	13	CASSEGQGYGYTF
TRBJ2-3	NA	TRBV29-1	12	CSVERGTDTQYF
TRBJ2-3	NA	TRBV4-2	15	CASSQGKGDTDTQYF
TRBJ1-2	NA	TRBV7-3	18	CASSLDGRLSSPPEGYTF
TRBJ2-7	NA	TRBV2	13	CASSVQGDYEQYF
TRBJ2-5	NA	TRBV7-2	15	CASTYGGAYQETQYF
TRBJ2-5	NA	TRBV6-2/TRBV6-3	11	CASTDQETQYF
TRBJ1-5	once	TRBV9	15	CASSAEGGRSEPQHF
TRBJ2-1	NA	TRBV7-2	15	CASSLEGQGRNEQFF
TRBJ2-3	NA	TRBV5-1	16	CASSLGLALGSDTQYF
TRBJ1-6	few	TRBV28	14	CASLGQGRNSPLHF
TRBJ2-7	few	TRBV20-1	14	CSAARLASSYEQYF
TRBJ2-3	NA	TRBV28	16	CASSLFGTGLTDTQYF